These T cell receptor beta chains were read from a single sample in a study of T cell changes during pregnancy in multiple sclerosis. Sequencing was performed with immunoSEQ multiplex PCR; in TCRdb, only in-frame clones are kept and a portion is missing. The sample contains around 100,000 clones, about 90% of which appear only once. The material was peripheral blood, obtained in the third trimester of pregnancy. The source is a female donor with multiple sclerosis, enrolled in a pregnancy study. CDR3s include the opening cysteine and the closing phenylalanine or tryptophan. The D gene is left open where the match is weak. Size tells how often a clone was seen (once, few, many) or the class of an expanded clone, and some rows leave it out.

v_gene	d_gene	j_gene	abundance	CDR3aa	CDR3nt
TRBV7-9	.	TRBJ1-6	.	CASSLGMGENSPLHF	TGTGCCAGCAGCTTAGGAATGGGAGAGAATTCACCCCTCCACTTT
TRBV5-4	.	TRBJ2-5	.	CASSLRDFQETQYF	TGTGCCAGCAGCTTGCGGGACTTTCAAGAGACCCAGTACTTC
TRBV6-4	.	TRBJ2-3	once	CASSATGILDTQYF	TGTGCCAGCAGTGCCACAGGGATACTAGATACGCAGTATTTT
TRBV7-9	.	TRBJ2-7	.	CASSYNTPGVGRDYEQYF	TGTGCCAGCAGTTACAACACTCCAGGGGTCGGAAGGGACTACGAGCAGTACTTC
TRBV2	.	TRBJ1-5	.	CASRRGFSNQPQHF	TGTGCCAGCAGACGAGGTTTTAGCAATCAGCCCCAGCATTTT
TRBV6-4	TRBD1	TRBJ2-3	.	CASRATGVGTDTQYF	TGTGCCAGCAGAGCGACAGGGGTTGGCACAGATACGCAGTATTTT
TRBV5-1	.	TRBJ2-7	.	CASKGGSYEQYF	TGCGCCAGCAAAGGGGGCTCCTACGAGCAGTACTTC
TRBV7-6	.	TRBJ1-1	.	CASSLDTNTEAFF	TGTGCCAGCAGCTTAGACACGAACACTGAAGCTTTCTTT
TRBV19	TRBD1	TRBJ1-4	.	CASSLLPGQGREKLFF	TGTGCCAGTAGTCTCCTCCCCGGACAGGGGCGAGAAAAACTGTTTTTT
TRBV7-2	.	TRBJ2-7	.	CASSLAETYEQYF	TGTGCCAGCAGCTTAGCAGAGACCTACGAGCAGTACTTC
TRBV6-1	.	TRBJ2-5	.	CASSVAGVETQYF	TGTGCCAGCAGTGTGGCCGGGGTAGAGACCCAGTACTTC
TRBV27	.	TRBJ1-1	.	CASSSRWGEGRGTEAFF	TGTGCCAGCAGTTCTCGTTGGGGTGAAGGGCGAGGGACTGAAGCTTTCTTT
TRBV5-1	.	TRBJ2-1	.	CASSDTLNNEQFF	TGCGCCAGCTCCGACACCCTTAACAATGAGCAGTTCTTC
TRBV7-3	TRBD1	TRBJ1-5	.	CASSFHRTGRRYQPQHF	TGTGCCAGCAGCTTCCACCGGACAGGGAGGAGGTATCAGCCCCAGCATTTT
TRBV5-1	.	TRBJ1-3	.	CASSPGDNRNTIYF	TGCGCCAGCAGCCCCGGGGACAACCGAAACACCATATATTTT
TRBV7-8	.	TRBJ2-3	.	CASSLATVTDTQYF	TGTGCCAGCAGCTTAGCTACAGTCACAGATACGCAGTATTTT
TRBV11-2	TRBD1	TRBJ1-6	once	CASSWGQVNSPLHF	TGTGCCAGCAGCTGGGGACAGGTTAATTCACCCCTCCACTTT
TRBV4-1	.	TRBJ2-5	.	CASSQEDFVKAQYF	TGCGCCAGCAGCCAAGAGGACTTCGTTAAGGCCCAGTACTTC
TRBV25-1	TRBD1	TRBJ1-1	.	CATRGPDKVAFF	TGTGCCACCAGGGGGCCCGACAAGGTGGCTTTCTTT
TRBV19	.	TRBJ2-7	.	CASSIGGSSYEQYF	TGTGCCAGTAGTATAGGTGGGAGCTCCTACGAGCAGTACTTC
TRBV18	.	TRBJ2-7	.	CASSPILAVTYEQYF	TGTGCCAGCTCACCCATACTAGCTGTAACCTACGAGCAGTACTTC
TRBV5-1	.	TRBJ1-5	.	CASSLQGNQPQHF	TGCGCCAGCAGCTTGCAGGGCAATCAGCCCCAGCATTTT
TRBV2	TRBD2	TRBJ2-1	.	CASSEGASGGYNEQFF	TGTGCCAGCAGTGAAGGGGCTAGCGGGGGGTACAATGAGCAGTTCTTC
TRBV29-1	.	TRBJ2-7	.	CSVVPQGSSYEQYF	TGCAGCGTTGTACCCCAGGGGAGCTCCTACGAGCAGTACTTC
TRBV6-1	.	TRBJ1-2	.	CASSLEKAAGYTF	TGTGCCAGCAGCCTCGAAAAAGCTGCCGGCTACACCTTC
TRBV27	TRBD2	TRBJ2-3	.	CASSPYPPGLARVSVDTQYF	TGTGCCAGCAGTCCGTACCCCCCGGGACTAGCGAGAGTCTCGGTTGATACGCAGTATTTT
TRBV29-1	.	TRBJ1-1	.	CSVEGGAEAFF	TGCAGCGTTGAGGGGGGGGCTGAAGCTTTCTTT
TRBV6-5	.	TRBJ1-1	.	CASSYLGGAITEAFF	TGTGCCAGCAGTTATCTTGGGGGGGCGATCACTGAAGCTTTCTTT